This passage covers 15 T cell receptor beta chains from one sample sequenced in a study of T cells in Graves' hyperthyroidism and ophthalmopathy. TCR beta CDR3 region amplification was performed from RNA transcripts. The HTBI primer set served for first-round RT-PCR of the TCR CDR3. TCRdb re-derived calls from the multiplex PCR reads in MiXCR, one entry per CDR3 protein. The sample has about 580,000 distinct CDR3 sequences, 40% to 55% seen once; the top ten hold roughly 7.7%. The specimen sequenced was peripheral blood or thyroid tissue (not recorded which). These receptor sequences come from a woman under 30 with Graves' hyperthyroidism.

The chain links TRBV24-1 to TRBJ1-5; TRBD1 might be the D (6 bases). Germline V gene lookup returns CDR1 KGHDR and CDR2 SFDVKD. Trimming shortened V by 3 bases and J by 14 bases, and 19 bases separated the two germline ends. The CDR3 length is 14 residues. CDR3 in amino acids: CATSDRDIRDNEHF. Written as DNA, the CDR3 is TGTGCCACCAGTGATAGGGACATCAGGGACAATGAGCATTTT.

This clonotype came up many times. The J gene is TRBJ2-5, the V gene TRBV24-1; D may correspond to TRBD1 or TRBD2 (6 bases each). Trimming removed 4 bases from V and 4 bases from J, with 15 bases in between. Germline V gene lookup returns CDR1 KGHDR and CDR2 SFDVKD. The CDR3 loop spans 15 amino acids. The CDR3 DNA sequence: TGTGCCACCAGTGAGGCGGGGACCAGGGGAGAGACCCAGTACTTC. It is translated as CATSEAGTRGETQYF.

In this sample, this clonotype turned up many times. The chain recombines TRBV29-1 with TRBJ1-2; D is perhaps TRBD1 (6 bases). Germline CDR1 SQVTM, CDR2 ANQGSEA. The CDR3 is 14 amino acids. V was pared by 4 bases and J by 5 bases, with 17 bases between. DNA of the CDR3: TGCAGCGTTGTGCCGGGGGGGCCGCCTTATGGCTACACCTTC. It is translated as CSVVPGGPPYGYTF.

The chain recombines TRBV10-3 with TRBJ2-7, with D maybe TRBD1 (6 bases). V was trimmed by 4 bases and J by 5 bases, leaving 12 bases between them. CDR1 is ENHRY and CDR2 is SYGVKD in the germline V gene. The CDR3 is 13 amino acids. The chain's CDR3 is CAISGAGAHEQYF. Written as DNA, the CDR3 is TGTGCCATCAGTGGGGCAGGGGCCCACGAGCAGTACTTC.

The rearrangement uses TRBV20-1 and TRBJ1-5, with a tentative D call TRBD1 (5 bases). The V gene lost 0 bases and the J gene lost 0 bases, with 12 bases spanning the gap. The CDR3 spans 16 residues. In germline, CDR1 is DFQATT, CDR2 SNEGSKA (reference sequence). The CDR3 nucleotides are TGCAGTGCTAGAGATTGGGGTACAGGTAGCAATCAGCCCCAGCATTTT. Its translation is CSARDWGTGSNQPQHF.

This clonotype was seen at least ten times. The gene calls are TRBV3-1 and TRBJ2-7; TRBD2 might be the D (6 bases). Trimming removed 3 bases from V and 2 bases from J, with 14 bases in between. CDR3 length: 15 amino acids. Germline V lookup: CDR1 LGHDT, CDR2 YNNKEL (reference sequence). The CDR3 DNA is TGTGCCAGCAGCCAGGTCGCGGCGGGACCCTACGAGCAGTACTTC. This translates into CASSQVAAGPYEQYF.

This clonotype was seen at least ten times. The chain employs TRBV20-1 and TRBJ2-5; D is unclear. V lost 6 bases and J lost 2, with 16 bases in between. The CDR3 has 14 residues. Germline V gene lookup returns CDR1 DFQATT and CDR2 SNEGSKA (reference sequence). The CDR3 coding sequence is TGCAGTGCCCGCCCCGGGCTCAAGCAAGAGACCCAGTACTTC. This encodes CSARPGLKQETQYF.

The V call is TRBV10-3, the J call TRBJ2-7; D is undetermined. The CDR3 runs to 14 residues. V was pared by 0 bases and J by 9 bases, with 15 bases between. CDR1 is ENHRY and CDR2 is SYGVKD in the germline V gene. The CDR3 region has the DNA TGTGCCATCAGTGAGTCGGGCTTGTTCCACGGGCAGTACTTC. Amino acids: CAISESGLFHGQYF.

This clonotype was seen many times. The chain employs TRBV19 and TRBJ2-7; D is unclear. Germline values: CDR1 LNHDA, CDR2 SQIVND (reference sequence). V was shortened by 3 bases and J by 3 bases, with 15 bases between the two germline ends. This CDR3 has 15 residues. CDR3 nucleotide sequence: TGTGCCAGTAGTATTGGGGTGGAAAGGGACTACGAGCAGTACTTC. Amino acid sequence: CASSIGVERDYEQYF.

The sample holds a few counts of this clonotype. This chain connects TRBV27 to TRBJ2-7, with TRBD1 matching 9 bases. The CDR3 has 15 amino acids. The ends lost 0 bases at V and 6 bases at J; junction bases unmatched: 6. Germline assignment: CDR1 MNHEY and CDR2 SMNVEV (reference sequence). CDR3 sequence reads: CASSLSTGTGFEQYF. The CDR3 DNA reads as TGTGCCAGCAGTTTATCCACCGGGACAGGGTTCGAGCAGTACTTC.

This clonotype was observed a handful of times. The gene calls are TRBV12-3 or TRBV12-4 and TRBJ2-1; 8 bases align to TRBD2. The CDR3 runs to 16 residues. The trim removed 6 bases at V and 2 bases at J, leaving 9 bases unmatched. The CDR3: CASSFPGGETYNEQFF. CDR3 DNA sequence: TGTGCCAGCAGCTTCCCGGGAGGGGAGACCTACAATGAGCAGTTCTTC.

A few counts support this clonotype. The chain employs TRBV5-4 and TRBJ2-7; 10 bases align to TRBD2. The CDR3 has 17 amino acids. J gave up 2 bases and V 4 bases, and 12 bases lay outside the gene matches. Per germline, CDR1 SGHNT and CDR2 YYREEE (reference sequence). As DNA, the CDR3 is TGTGCCAGCAGCACCGGCCCTCCTAGCGGGGGAACCTACGAGCAGTACTTC. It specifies CASSTGPPSGGTYEQYF.

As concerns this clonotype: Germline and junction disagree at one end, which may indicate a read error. DNA for the CDR3: TGTGCCATCTGTGATTTGGCAGGGAAGACAGGTGGCTACACCTTC. Residues: CAICDLAGKTGGYTF. This chain links TRBV10-3 with TRBJ1-2; D may be TRBD1 (6 bases). CDR1 and CDR2 from the germline V gene are ENHRY and SYGVKD. The CDR3 is 15 residues long.

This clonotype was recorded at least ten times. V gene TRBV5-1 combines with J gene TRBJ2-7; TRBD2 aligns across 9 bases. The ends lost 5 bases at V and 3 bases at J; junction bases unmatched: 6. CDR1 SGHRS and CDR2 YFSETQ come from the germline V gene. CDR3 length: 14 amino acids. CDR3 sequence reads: CASRLSGGGYEQYF. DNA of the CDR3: TGCGCCAGCAGACTTAGCGGGGGAGGCTACGAGCAGTACTTC. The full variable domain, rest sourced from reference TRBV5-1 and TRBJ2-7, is KAGVTQTPRYLIKTRGQQVTLSCSPISGHRSVSWYQQTPGQGLQFLFEYFSETQRNKGNFPGRFSGRQFSNSRSEMNVSTLELGDSALYLCASRLSGGGYEQYFGPGTRLTVT.

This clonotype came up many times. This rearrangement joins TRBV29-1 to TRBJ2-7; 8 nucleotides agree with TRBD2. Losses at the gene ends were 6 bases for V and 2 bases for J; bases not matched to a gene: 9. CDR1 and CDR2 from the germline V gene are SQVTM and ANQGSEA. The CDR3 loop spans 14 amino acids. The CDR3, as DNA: TGCAGCGTCGTCCAGCGGGAGCGCGCCTACGAGCAGTACTTC. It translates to CSVVQRERAYEQYF.